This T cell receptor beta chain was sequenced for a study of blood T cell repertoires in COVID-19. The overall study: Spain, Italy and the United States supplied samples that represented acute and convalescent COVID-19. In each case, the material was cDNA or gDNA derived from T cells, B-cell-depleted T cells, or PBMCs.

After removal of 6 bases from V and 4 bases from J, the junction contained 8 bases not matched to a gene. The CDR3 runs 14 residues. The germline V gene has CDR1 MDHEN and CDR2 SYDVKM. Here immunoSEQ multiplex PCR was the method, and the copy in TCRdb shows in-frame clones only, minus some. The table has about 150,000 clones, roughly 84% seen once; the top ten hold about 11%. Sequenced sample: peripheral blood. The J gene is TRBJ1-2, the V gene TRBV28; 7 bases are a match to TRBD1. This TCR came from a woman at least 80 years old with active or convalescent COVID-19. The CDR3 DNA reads TGTGCCAGCAGACCGACAGGGTTTCGCTATGGCTACACCTTC. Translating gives CASRPTGFRYGYTF.